The 28 T cell receptor beta chains below were found in one sample sequenced in a study of blood T cells in healthy people across ages. A second PCR, run for about 6 to 11 cycles, used a sample-barcoded 5' primer plus a J-beta primer mix. TCRdb re-derived calls from the 5' RACE reads in MiXCR, one entry per CDR3 protein. The sample consists of 1.2 million to 1.5 million distinct CDR3 sequences, approximately 59% of them appearing once. Sequencing was carried out using blood. These receptors came from a young man in good health.

CDR3 protein: CASSFSAPPGLADLETQYF. The CDR3 DNA reads TGTGCCAGCAGCTTCTCTGCTCCGCCGGGACTAGCGGATTTAGAGACCCAGTACTTC. This chain links TRBV5-5 with TRBJ2-5, with 11 nucleotides matching TRBD2. CDR3 length: 19 residues. With V trimmed by 2 bases and J by 4 bases, 16 bases remained unmatched. Looked up from germline, CDR1 is SGHKS and CDR2 is YYEKEE (reference sequence).

This clonotype has only a few counts. The J gene is TRBJ2-5, the V gene TRBV9; D may be TRBD1 or TRBD2 (6 bases each). TRBJ2-1 matches the DNA end more closely, so the J call is doubtful. CDR1 SGDLS and CDR2 YYNGEE come from the germline V gene. CDR3 length: 16 residues. CDR3 loop: CASSDPRGTHQETQFF. The CDR3 DNA sequence: TGTGCCAGCAGCGACCCACGGGGGACACACCAAGAGACCCAGTTCTTC.

CDR3 region: CSVEARSLNTEAFF. As DNA, the CDR3 is TGCAGCGTTGAAGCACGATCCCTGAACACTGAAGCTTTCTTT. The gene calls are TRBV29-1 and TRBJ1-1; D remains unclear. The CDR3 covers 14 residues. Germline CDR1 SQVTM, CDR2 ANQGSEA. With 1 base removed from V and 0 bases from J, the gap between germline ends came to 9 bases.

CDR3 nucleotides: TGTGCCAGCAGTGGGGGGACAGGGTCCAGCGAGCAGTACTTC. Translated: CASSGGTGSSEQYF. The chain combines TRBV12-3 or TRBV12-4 with TRBJ2-5; 9 bases line up with TRBD1. The DNA end is more similar to TRBJ2-7, so the J call may be wrong. This CDR3 is built from 14 residues.

The rearrangement links TRBV29-1 to TRBJ1-1; D is perhaps TRBD1 (5 bases). V lost 5 bases and J 6 bases, leaving 10 bases between the germline ends. The CDR3 runs to 11 residues. From germline, CDR1 is SQVTM and CDR2 ANQGSEA. The DNA for the CDR3 is TGCAGCGTTCAGGGTGGGGCTGAAGCTTTCTTT. This translates into CSVQGGAEAFF.

This rearrangement joins TRBV20-1 to TRBJ1-2; D possibly corresponds to TRBD1 (5 bases). Trimming removed 5 bases from V and 4 bases from J, with 11 bases in between. The CDR3 is 12 amino acids. In germline, CDR1 is DFQATT, CDR2 SNEGSKA (reference sequence). CDR3 DNA: TGCAGTGCTGAACAGGCTACCTATGGCTACACCTTC. It is translated as CSAEQATYGYTF.

The chain recombines TRBV6-1 with TRBJ1-5; the match to TRBD1 covers 8 bases. Germline V gives CDR1 MNHNS, CDR2 SASEGT. The CDR3 runs 17 residues. J was trimmed by 0 bases and V by 8 bases; bases with no gene match: 12. CDR3 sequence reads: CASGSDRAENSNQPQHF. CDR3 coding DNA: TGTGCCAGCGGATCGGACAGGGCGGAAAATAGCAATCAGCCCCAGCATTTT.

This chain uses TRBV6-6 with TRBJ2-4; no reliable D call. The germline CDR1 and CDR2 sequences are MNHNY and SVGAGI (reference sequence). This CDR3 is built from 16 residues. V lost 2 bases to trimming and J lost 5 bases, with 16 bases between them. The CDR3 DNA is TGTGCCAGCAGTTACGGGGTGGCTAGGCATCAAAACATTCAGTACTTC. Translated: CASSYGVARHQNIQYF.

With regard to this clonotype: One end of the junction varies from germline; a read error may be responsible. This sequence joins TRBV4-1 and TRBJ2-4; D tentatively fits TRBD1 or TRBD2 (5 bases each). The CDR3 has 15 amino acids. CDR1 MGHRA and CDR2 YSYEKL come from the germline V gene. CDR3 amino acids: CASNQRGVAKNIQYF. The CDR3 DNA follows: TGCGCCAGCAACCAACGAGGGGTGGCCAAAAACATTCAGTACTTC.

The CDR3 sequence is CASSKGGTGRRQPQHF. The DNA of the CDR3 is TGTGCCAGCAGCAAAGGAGGGACAGGGCGACGGCAGCCCCAGCATTTT. The rearrangement links TRBV4-2 to TRBJ1-5; 9 bases agree with TRBD1. The CDR3 runs 16 residues. Trimming at V came to 5 bases and at J to 7 bases, leaving 12 bases not matched to a gene. Germline V gene sequence: CDR1 LGHNA, CDR2 YNFKEQ.

This chain joins TRBV20-1 and TRBJ2-5; TRBD2 is a possible D gene (5 bases). V dropped 3 bases and J dropped 2 bases, with 19 bases sitting between them. This CDR3 is 16 amino acids long. CDR1 is DFQATT, CDR2 SNEGSKA, per germline (reference sequence). In DNA, the CDR3 is TGCAGTGCTAGGTGGGGTACTAGTGGCGGTCAAGAGACCCAGTACTTC. This gives the protein CSARWGTSGGQETQYF.

CDR3 nucleotide sequence: TGTGCCAGCAGCATTCCTAGCGGGAGGTACCCCCGCACTGAGCAGTTCTTC. It specifies CASSIPSGRYPRTEQFF. The genes are TRBV7-9 and TRBJ2-1; 11 nucleotides line up with TRBD2. The CDR3 is 17 amino acids. With V trimmed by 5 bases and J by 9 bases, 15 bases remained unmatched. The germline V gene has CDR1 SEHNR and CDR2 FQNEAQ (reference sequence).

The rearrangement links TRBV28 to TRBJ1-1; D not resolved. Germline V lookup: CDR1 MDHEN, CDR2 SYDVKM. V was pared by 5 bases and J by 5 bases, with 15 bases between. The CDR3 spans 14 residues. The CDR3 nucleotides read TGTGCCAGCAGTCCAATAAGGAGTAGGACTGAAGCTTTCTTT. Translating it yields CASSPIRSRTEAFF.

J is TRBJ2-7 and V is TRBV20-1; D may be TRBD2 (5 bases). This CDR3 spans 14 amino acids. V was pared by 3 bases and J by 0 bases, with 12 bases between. CDR1 and CDR2 (germline): DFQATT, SNEGSKA (reference sequence). The CDR3 DNA follows: TGCAGTGCTAGTTACGACACTAGCTCCTACGAGCAGTACTTC. Amino acid sequence: CSASYDTSSYEQYF.

The V call is TRBV20-1, the J call TRBJ2-1, with D perhaps TRBD2 (6 bases). Trimming took off 2 bases at V and 7 bases at J, with 21 bases between the two ends. Looked up from germline, CDR1 is DFQATT and CDR2 is SNEGSKA (reference sequence). This CDR3 has 16 amino acids. This chain's CDR3 is CSARSPSTSWGNEQFF. In DNA form, the CDR3 reads TGCAGTGCTAGATCTCCCTCTACTAGCTGGGGTAATGAGCAGTTCTTC.

To note about this clonotype: Sequence at one end of the junction differs from germline and may be a read error. V gene TRBV13 combines with J gene TRBJ1-6; no definite D call. Germline values: CDR1 PRHDT, CDR2 FYEKMQ (reference sequence). CDR3 length: 16 amino acids. The CDR3 region is CASSLGQDPYNSPLHF. DNA for the CDR3: TGTGCCAGCAGCTTAGGCCAGGACCCCTACAATTCACCCCTCCACTTT.

The chain couples TRBV20-1 to TRBJ2-1, with D perhaps being TRBD1 or TRBD2 (5 bases each). Near its end, the DNA agrees better with TRBJ2-7, so the J call may be wrong. The germline CDR1 and CDR2 sequences are DFQATT and SNEGSKA (reference sequence). The CDR3 has 15 amino acids. The CDR3 protein is CSASRPGTGRNEQYF. The CDR3, as DNA: TGCAGTGCTTCGAGACCCGGGACGGGTAGGAACGAGCAGTACTTC.

The rearrangement joins TRBV20-1 to TRBJ2-1, with 8 bases matching TRBD2. Germline V lookup: CDR1 DFQATT, CDR2 SNEGSKA (reference sequence). The trim removed 7 bases at V and 4 bases at J, leaving 9 bases unmatched. The CDR3 has 14 amino acids. The CDR3 spells CSEWSGGPYNEQFF. CDR3 bases: TGCAGTGAGTGGTCGGGGGGGCCTTACAATGAGCAGTTCTTC.

This chain uses TRBV7-9 with TRBJ1-2; the D is unclear. The V gene's germline CDR1 is SEHNR and CDR2 FQNEAQ (reference sequence). The CDR3 is 13 amino acids. The V and J ends lost 5 bases and 8 bases respectively, with 15 bases between them. As DNA, the CDR3 is TGTGCCAGCAGCGCCTATCCCACCGTAGGCTACACCTTC. This codes for CASSAYPTVGYTF. Complete variable domain (other parts from reference TRBV7-9 and TRBJ1-2): DTGVSQNPRHKITKRGQNVTFRCDPISEHNRLYWYRQTLGQGPEFLTYFQNEAQLEKSRLLSDRFSAERPKGSFSTLEIQRTEQGDSAMYLCASSAYPTVGYTFGSGTRLTVV.

The chain combines TRBV27 with TRBJ1-6, with TRBD1 as a possible D gene (5 bases). V dropped 6 bases and J dropped 5 bases, with 14 bases sitting between them. This CDR3 contains 15 residues. CDR1 is MNHEY and CDR2 is SMNVEV in the germline V gene (reference sequence). The CDR3 sequence: CASSRAGRNNSPLHF. In DNA, the CDR3 is TGTGCCAGCAGCCGCGCGGGACGGAATAATTCACCCCTCCACTTT.

The rearrangement links TRBV6-2 or TRBV6-3 to TRBJ1-2; no reliable D call. Germline CDR1 MNHEY, CDR2 SVGEGT. There are 10 residues in the CDR3. Trimming removed 6 bases at V and 7 bases at J, with 6 bases between. This CDR3 is CASSAGGYTF. The DNA for the CDR3 is TGTGCCAGCAGCGCCGGTGGCTACACCTTC.

This clonotype was counted only a few times. The chain recombines TRBV12-3 or TRBV12-4 with TRBJ2-7, with TRBD1 as a possible D gene (6 bases). The germline V and J ends were trimmed by 5 bases and 2 bases, with 13 bases remaining between them. CDR3 size: 14 residues. The CDR3 DNA sequence: TGTGCCAGCAGTCCCTACACAGGGACCTACGAGCAGTACTTC. Translating gives CASSPYTGTYEQYF.

The chain uses TRBV15 and TRBJ2-4; D unclear. Trimming took off 1 base at V and 7 bases at J, with 8 bases between the two ends. Looked up from germline, CDR1 is LNHNV and CDR2 is YYDKDF (reference sequence). This CDR3 is built from 13 residues. The CDR3 here is CATSRVKANIQYF. DNA of the CDR3: TGTGCCACCAGCAGAGTAAAGGCCAACATTCAGTACTTC.

This CDR3 reads CASTPHGFVETQYF. The CDR3 DNA is TGTGCCAGCACCCCTCACGGGTTCGTCGAGACCCAGTACTTC. The chain combines TRBV6-2 or TRBV6-3 with TRBJ2-5; no clear D. Germline V gene sequence: CDR1 MNHEY, CDR2 SVGEGT. Trimming shortened V by 7 bases and J by 5 bases, and 17 bases separated the two germline ends. CDR3 length: 14 residues.

The chain is built from TRBV5-1 and TRBJ2-2, with 13 bases lining up with TRBD2. Germline V gene sequence: CDR1 SGHRS, CDR2 YFSETQ. CDR3 length: 16 residues. V was pared by 4 bases and J by 5 bases, with 5 bases of the junction left unmatched. The CDR3 DNA reads TGCGCCAGCAGCACGGGACTAGCGGGAAAAACCGGGGAGCTGTTTTTT. As protein: CASSTGLAGKTGELFF.

V gene TRBV27 combines with J gene TRBJ2-7; 9 bases fit TRBD1. This CDR3 comprises 13 residues. The V gene end was trimmed by 4 bases and the J gene end by 7 bases; junction bases not matched to a gene: 5. Germline V gene lookup returns CDR1 MNHEY and CDR2 SMNVEV (reference sequence). Here the CDR3 DNA reads TGTGCCAGCAGTTGGGGACAGGGTCAGGAGCAGTACTTC. Amino acids: CASSWGQGQEQYF.

The chain recombines TRBV6-2 or TRBV6-3 with TRBJ2-7; 10 bases align to TRBD2. V dropped 2 bases and J dropped 0; count of bases not matched to a gene: 4. The CDR3 contains 16 residues. Germline lookup yields CDR1 MNHEY and CDR2 SVGEGT. The CDR3 nucleotides read TGTGCCAGCAGTTACCGGACTAGCGGAAGCTCCTACGAGCAGTACTTC. As protein: CASSYRTSGSSYEQYF.

The rearrangement joins TRBV12-3 or TRBV12-4 to TRBJ2-2; D is unclear. CDR3 length: 14 residues. V lost 5 bases and J 6 bases, leaving 13 bases between the germline ends. CDR3 residues: CASSQKDPPGELFF. The CDR3 bases are TGTGCCAGCAGTCAAAAAGACCCCCCCGGGGAGCTGTTTTTT.